The rows below give T cell receptor beta chains drawn from one sample of a study of T cells in localized non-small cell lung cancer. Generated by immunoSEQ multiplex PCR, the TCRdb table keeps only in-frame clones and is missing some. Of about 56,000 clones in the sample, 86% were seen once. Sequences were derived from peripheral blood, sampled before any cancer treatment. Receptor source: a woman aged 35 to 70 with stage I lung adenocarcinoma. Both conserved end residues are part of each CDR3. The D gene is left open where the match is weak. Clone size is given for some rows only: seen once, a few or many times, or a class if the clone is expanded.

j_call,v_call,clone_size,d_call,cdr3_nt,cdr3_aa
TRBJ1-5,TRBV6-5,NA,NA,TGTGCCAGCAGTCCAATGGGGAGAGGGCCCCAGCATTTT,CASSPMGRGPQHF
TRBJ2-7,TRBV4-2,NA,NA,TGTGCCAGCAGCCAAGATATGGGGCAGGGGTCCTACGAGCAGTACTTC,CASSQDMGQGSYEQYF
TRBJ2-3,TRBV19,NA,NA,TGTGCCCCCGGGTTCGTAAGGGCAGCAGATACGCAGTATTTT,CAPGFVRAADTQYF
TRBJ1-1,TRBV6-5,NA,TRBD1,TGTGCCAGCAGACACCCGGGACAGCCCTATGAAGCTTTCTTT,CASRHPGQPYEAFF
TRBJ2-5,TRBV5-6,NA,TRBD2,TGTGCCAGCACCCGGGGACTAGATAAAGAGACCCAGTACTTC,CASTRGLDKETQYF
TRBJ2-3,TRBV2,NA,TRBD2,TGTGCCAGCAGTGATCCAGCGGGGGGTTTCCTAGATACGCAGTATTTT,CASSDPAGGFLDTQYF
TRBJ1-6,TRBV13,NA,NA,TGTGCCAGCAGCATACTATCCAATTCACCCCTCCACTTT,CASSILSNSPLHF
TRBJ2-3,TRBV19,NA,TRBD1,TGTGCCAGTAGTCCCTACAGGGGAAGCACAGATACGCAGTATTTT,CASSPYRGSTDTQYF
TRBJ1-1,TRBV7-8,NA,NA,TGTGCCAGCAGCTTAGTACGGAGAAAAGGAGCTTTCTTT,CASSLVRRKGAFF
TRBJ2-2,TRBV10-2,NA,NA,TGCGCCAGCAGTGAGGGAATGAACACCGGGGAGCTGTTTTTT,CASSEGMNTGELFF
TRBJ2-7,TRBV5-1,NA,NA,TGCGCCAGCAGCTTGGGACAAATCTCCTACGAGCAGTACTTC,CASSLGQISYEQYF
TRBJ1-2,TRBV2,NA,NA,TGTGCCAGCAGTGAATCGCAGCTCGGGTTTAACTATGGCTACACCTTC,CASSESQLGFNYGYTF
TRBJ1-2,TRBV5-1,once,TRBD1,TGCGCCAGCAGCTTGGAGGGACAGGGAAATGGCTACACCTTC,CASSLEGQGNGYTF
TRBJ1-6,TRBV2,NA,TRBD1,TGTGCCAGCAGAGCGGGGACAGGGAAGACACCCCTCCACTTT,CASRAGTGKTPLHF
TRBJ2-3,TRBV5-8,few,TRBD2,TGTGCCAGCAGCCTTATGGGGGGGTACACAGATACGCAGTATTTT,CASSLMGGYTDTQYF
TRBJ1-6,TRBV19,NA,TRBD1,TGTGCCAGCTCCGGGACAGGGGTTTCACCCCTCCACTTT,CASSGTGVSPLHF
TRBJ1-1,TRBV5-1,NA,NA,TGCGCCAGCAGCTCGTACGCTTGGGGGGACAACCTGAACACTGAAGCTTTCTTT,CASSSYAWGDNLNTEAFF
TRBJ1-2,TRBV7-9,NA,TRBD1,TGTGCCAGCAGCTTAGGACAGGGGGCATTGGGCTACACCTTC,CASSLGQGALGYTF
TRBJ2-2,TRBV5-8,NA,NA,TGTGCCAGCACCTTCAGGGCCACGATTAACACCGGGGAGCTGTTTTTT,CASTFRATINTGELFF
TRBJ1-5,TRBV6-5,NA,NA,TGTGCCAGCAGTTACTCAACAGGCAATCAGCCCCAGCATTTT,CASSYSTGNQPQHF
TRBJ1-6,TRBV19,NA,NA,TGTGCCAGTAGAAACAGGGTGGAGAATTCACCCCTCCACTTT,CASRNRVENSPLHF
TRBJ2-2,TRBV7-9,NA,NA,TGTGCCAGCAGCCCTAGGAACACCGGGGAGCTGTTTTTT,CASSPRNTGELFF
TRBJ1-2,TRBV19,once,NA,TGTGCCAGTTGGGGTACAAATGGCTACACCTTC,CASWGTNGYTF